A single sample is the source of the 23 T cell receptor beta chains below, sequenced in a study of blood T cell repertoires in COVID-19. Clones were read by immunoSEQ multiplex PCR, and TCRdb kept only the in-frame ones, dropping some. The sample lists about 43,000 clones, roughly four fifths occurring once. The sample consisted of peripheral blood. The origin of the receptors is a woman aged 55 to 70 with acute or convalescent COVID-19.

This sequence joins TRBV10-3 and TRBJ2-2; tentative D call: TRBD1 (6 bases). From germline, CDR1 is ENHRY and CDR2 SYGVKD. Trimming took off 3 bases at V and 7 bases at J, with 18 bases between the two ends. CDR3 size: 16 residues. CDR3 sequence (DNA): TGTGCCATCAGTGATCTGCCCGGCAGGGGTCACGGGGAGCTGTTTTTT. It translates to CAISDLPGRGHGELFF.

The rearrangement links TRBV10-3 to TRBJ2-3; TRBD2 might be the D (7 bases). CDR1 ENHRY and CDR2 SYGVKD come from the germline V gene. The CDR3 contains 16 residues. V lost 2 bases and J lost 2, with 14 bases in between. Written as DNA, the CDR3 is TGTGCCATCAGTGAGGGGGGGGGCCGAATCACAGATACGCAGTATTTT. This encodes CAISEGGGRITDTQYF.

This clone occurred a few times. The chain combines TRBV19 with TRBJ2-4; D is possibly TRBD2 (6 bases). CDR1 and CDR2 from the germline V gene are LNHDA and SQIVND (reference sequence). V was trimmed by 5 bases and J by 3 bases, leaving 11 bases between them. This CDR3 has 14 residues. CDR3 in amino acids: CASSPWGDKNIQYF. DNA for the CDR3: TGTGCCAGTAGTCCCTGGGGGGACAAAAACATTCAGTACTTC.

This rearrangement joins TRBV6-5 to TRBJ1-3, with 10 bases that match TRBD1. This CDR3 has 15 residues. Losses at the gene ends were 5 bases for V and 0 bases for J; bases not matched to a gene: 1. Per germline, CDR1 MNHEY and CDR2 SVGAGI. CDR3 residues: CASSRQGASGNTIYF. Written as DNA, the CDR3 is TGTGCCAGCAGTAGACAGGGGGCCTCTGGAAACACCATATATTTT.

The rearrangement uses TRBV19 and TRBJ2-1; the D gene is possibly TRBD2 (5 bases). The CDR3 loop spans 15 amino acids. With 5 bases removed from V and 4 bases from J, the gap between germline ends came to 15 bases. Germline CDR1 is LNHDA and CDR2 is SQIVND (reference sequence). CDR3 loop: CASSPVAGPYNEQFF. CDR3 DNA: TGTGCCAGTAGTCCCGTGGCGGGCCCTTACAATGAGCAGTTCTTC.

The V and J genes are TRBV11-3 and TRBJ2-2; 8 bases match TRBD2. The V and J ends lost 5 bases and 7 bases, in that order; junction bases with no gene match: 3. Germline values: CDR1 SGHNT, CDR2 YENEEA. The length of the CDR3 is 13 residues. The CDR3 region is CASSPGTSGELFF. The CDR3 DNA reads TGTGCCAGCAGCCCCGGGACTAGCGGGGAGCTGTTTTTT.

V and J are TRBV5-4 and TRBJ1-6; D call uncertain. Germline V gene sequence: CDR1 SGHNT, CDR2 YYREEE (reference sequence). This CDR3 is 13 amino acids long. V shed 4 bases and J shed 1 base, with 3 bases lying between them. The CDR3 spells CASSPSYNSPLHF. The CDR3 region has the DNA TGTGCCAGCAGCCCGTCCTATAATTCACCCCTCCACTTT.

The chain uses TRBV9 and TRBJ1-6, with D uncertain. The CDR3 is 14 amino acids. The V and J ends lost 0 bases and 10 bases respectively, with 11 bases between them. Germline V gives CDR1 SGDLS, CDR2 YYNGEE. The CDR3 nucleotides read TGTGCCAGCAGCGTAGTCCCGGGAGTATCACCCCTCCACTTT. Translated, it gives CASSVVPGVSPLHF.

This clone has a handful of counts. The chain uses TRBV6-2 or TRBV6-3 and TRBJ2-7, with D possibly matching TRBD1 (5 bases). This CDR3 is 15 amino acids long. Between the trimmed V and J ends, which lost 4 bases and 4 bases, there was a span of 17 bases. The germline V gene encodes CDR1 MNHEY and CDR2 SVGEGT. The DNA for the CDR3 is TGTGCCAGCAGTTCCCCGACAGAATCCCTTTACGAGCAGTACTTC. Amino acid sequence: CASSSPTESLYEQYF.

This clone was recorded a few times. The chain joins TRBV2 to TRBJ2-1; tentatively, D is TRBD1 (6 bases). V was pared by 2 bases and J by 7 bases, with 15 bases between. The V gene's germline CDR1 is SNHLY and CDR2 FYNNEI. The CDR3 is made up of 15 amino acids. CDR3 protein: CASSEFTGTRNEQFF. The CDR3 region has the DNA TGTGCCAGCAGTGAATTTACAGGGACAAGGAATGAGCAGTTCTTC.

This rearrangement joins TRBV11-3 to TRBJ2-2; D is unresolved. V gave up 0 bases and J gave up 1 base, with 12 bases separating them. Germline V gives CDR1 SGHNT, CDR2 YENEEA. CDR3 size: 17 residues. CDR3 bases: TGTGCCAGCAGCTTAGAAACTATAGATCGGAACACCGGGGAGCTGTTTTTT. Amino acids: CASSLETIDRNTGELFF.

The chain has TRBV2 and TRBJ2-7, with D maybe TRBD1 (5 bases). The CDR3 has 14 amino acids. CDR1 SNHLY and CDR2 FYNNEI come from the germline V gene. V lost 3 bases and J 1 base, leaving 10 bases between the germline ends. As DNA, the CDR3 is TGTGCCAGCAGTGAGCAGGGTTGGTCCTACGAGCAGTACTTC. Protein: CASSEQGWSYEQYF.

This clone came up a few times. The genes are TRBV7-9 and TRBJ2-7, with D maybe TRBD1 (6 bases). The germline V and J ends were trimmed by 5 bases and 12 bases, with 20 bases remaining between them. Germline V CDR1 and CDR2: SEHNR, FQNEAQ (reference sequence). The CDR3 covers 13 residues. This CDR3 is CASSMITRDTRYF. The CDR3 coding sequence is TGTGCCAGCAGCATGATAACCCGGGACACCCGGTACTTC.

In nucleotides, the CDR3 is TGTGCCAGTAGCCCGACAGGGGGCGGCGAGCAGTACTTC. Translation gives CASSPTGGGEQYF. The V and J genes are TRBV19 and TRBJ2-7; 10 nucleotides line up with TRBD1. The CDR3 is 13 amino acids. CDR1 and CDR2 from the germline V gene are LNHDA and SQIVND (reference sequence). J was trimmed by 6 bases and V by 6 bases; bases with no gene match: 5. The full variable domain, completed using reference TRBV19 and TRBJ2-7, is DGGITQSPKYLFRKEGQNVTLSCEQNLNHDAMYWYRQDPGQGLRLIYYSQIVNDFQKGDIAEGYSVSREKKESFPLTVTSAQKNPTAFYLCASSPTGGGEQYFGPGTRLTVT.

This clone was counted a few times. This chain joins TRBV19 and TRBJ2-3; D ambiguous. The CDR3 has 14 residues. Germline V gene sequence: CDR1 LNHDA, CDR2 SQIVND (reference sequence). Trimming removed 1 base at V and 4 bases at J, with 9 bases between. CDR3 in DNA: TGTGCCAGTAGTATAGCGGTAGCTGCAGATACGCAGTATTTT. Translating it yields CASSIAVAADTQYF.

This clone was counted a single time. The V and J genes are TRBV5-1 and TRBJ2-5; 12 nucleotides line up with TRBD1. The CDR3 length is 15 residues. V trimming: 5 bases; J trimming: 5 bases; junction bases outside the gene matches: 7. The germline V gene encodes CDR1 SGHRS and CDR2 YFSETQ. CDR3 loop: CASSGGTGGKETQYF. In DNA form, the CDR3 reads TGCGCCAGCAGTGGTGGGACAGGGGGCAAGGAGACCCAGTACTTC.

For this clone: At one end the junction does not follow the germline gene, possibly because of a read error. J is TRBJ2-2 and V is TRBV28, with D hard to call. The CDR3 extends over 14 amino acids. Germline V gene data show CDR1 as MDHEN and CDR2 as SYDVKM. CDR3 bases: TGTGCCAGCACTTTAAGTCAACGAGCCGGGGAGCTGTTTTTT. This sequence encodes CASTLSQRAGELFF.

J is TRBJ2-1 and V is TRBV30; weak D call: TRBD1 (6 bases). V was pared by 5 bases and J by 0 bases, with 8 bases between. This CDR3 has 13 residues. Looked up from germline, CDR1 is GTSNPN and CDR2 is SVGIG (reference sequence). The CDR3 here is CAWARGSYNEQFF. CDR3 bases: TGTGCCTGGGCCAGGGGCTCCTACAATGAGCAGTTCTTC.

The rearrangement links TRBV7-8 to TRBJ2-7, with TRBD2 identical over 8 bases. Trimming at V came to 1 base and at J to 6 bases, leaving 5 bases not matched to a gene. CDR1 and CDR2 from the germline V gene are SGHVS and FQNEAQ. There are 14 residues in the CDR3. This CDR3 is CASSLGTSSVEQYF. The DNA of the CDR3 is TGTGCCAGCAGCTTAGGGACTAGCTCCGTCGAGCAGTACTTC.

The chain links TRBV29-1 to TRBJ1-3; D is unclear. The CDR3 is 16 amino acids. Deletions cut 2 bases from V and 1 base from J, with 15 bases between. From germline, CDR1 is SQVTM and CDR2 ANQGSEA. CDR3 in DNA: TGCAGCGTTGAAAGCGGGAATCAGCGGTCTGGAAACACCATATATTTT. This gives the protein CSVESGNQRSGNTIYF.

The rearrangement joins TRBV7-9 to TRBJ1-1; the D is unclear. V was shortened by 5 bases and J by 6 bases, with 7 bases between the two germline ends. The germline V gene encodes CDR1 SEHNR and CDR2 FQNEAQ (reference sequence). This CDR3 is built from 11 residues. CDR3 coding DNA: TGTGCCAGCAGCCCCAGCGCTGAAGCTTTCTTT. It specifies CASSPSAEAFF.

This clone was recorded only once. This sequence joins TRBV2 and TRBJ1-4, with no clear D. The V gene lost 8 bases and the J gene lost 2 bases, with 6 bases spanning the gap. Germline V gives CDR1 SNHLY, CDR2 FYNNEI. The CDR3 consists of 12 residues. CDR3 bases: TGTGCCAGCCGTGCGACTAATGAAAAACTGTTTTTT. It yields the protein CASRATNEKLFF.

The chain joins TRBV9 to TRBJ1-3, with 12 bases fitting TRBD1. The CDR3 totals 17 residues. Trimming cost V 0 bases and J 4 bases; bases outside gene matches: 5. In germline, CDR1 is SGDLS, CDR2 YYNGEE. The CDR3 here is CASSVVGQGASGNTIYF. The CDR3 region has the DNA TGTGCCAGCAGCGTAGTGGGACAGGGGGCTTCAGGAAACACCATATATTTT.